These 10 T cell receptor beta chains came from one sample sequenced in a study of blood T cell repertoires in COVID-19. Sequencing used immunoSEQ multiplex PCR; TCRdb keeps in-frame clones, though not all of them. The data contain about 220,000 clones, 65% to 85% of them singletons. Material for sequencing was peripheral blood. The receptors shown here come from a woman in her fifties or sixties with acute or convalescent COVID-19.

The V call is TRBV5-1, the J call TRBJ2-1; D is ambiguous. The CDR3 sequence is 14 residues long. Germline lookup yields CDR1 SGHRS and CDR2 YFSETQ. The germline V and J ends were trimmed by 2 bases and 4 bases, with 10 bases remaining between them. The CDR3 loop reads CASSFPSKYNEQFF. CDR3 coding DNA: TGCGCCAGCAGCTTTCCTTCTAAATACAATGAGCAGTTCTTC.

This chain links TRBV7-2 with TRBJ1-2; D unclear. Germline CDR1 and CDR2: SGHTA and FQGNSA. The V and J ends lost 1 base and 0 bases respectively, with 6 bases between them. The CDR3 totals 14 residues. The CDR3 protein is CASSLGPTNYGYTF. As DNA, the CDR3 is TGTGCCAGCAGCTTAGGGCCGACTAACTATGGCTACACCTTC.

This clone showed up just once. V is TRBV30 and J is TRBJ2-4; D possibly corresponds to TRBD1 (6 bases). This CDR3 region has 12 residues. Germline CDR1 and CDR2: GTSNPN and SVGIG (reference sequence). The V gene lost 0 bases and the J gene lost 6 bases, with 6 bases spanning the gap. The CDR3 DNA follows: TGTGCCTGGAGTGTACAGGGAAACATTCAGTACTTC. This translates into CAWSVQGNIQYF.

CDR3 loop: CASSYPGTENSQYF. The CDR3 coding sequence is TGTGCCAGCAGTTACCCAGGGACAGAGAACTCCCAGTACTTC. The gene calls are TRBV6-5 and TRBJ2-7; the match to TRBD1 covers 7 bases. Germline V gene data show CDR1 as MNHEY and CDR2 as SVGAGI. The V and J ends lost 2 bases and 10 bases, in that order; junction bases with no gene match: 11. The CDR3 is 14 residues long.

This clone was seen ten or more times. V is TRBV6-4 and J is TRBJ1-2, with TRBD1 as a possible D gene (5 bases). This CDR3 region has 15 residues. Germline assignment: CDR1 MRHNA and CDR2 SNTAGT. V shed 3 bases and J shed 4 bases, with 15 bases lying between them. CDR3 in amino acids: CASSEDPGGVYGYTF. The CDR3 DNA follows: TGTGCCAGCAGTGAAGACCCGGGAGGGGTCTATGGCTACACCTTC.

V and J are TRBV10-3 and TRBJ1-1; D gene unclear. The V end was cut by 0 bases, the J end by 0 bases, with 14 bases between. CDR3 size: 17 residues. Germline V gives CDR1 ENHRY, CDR2 SYGVKD. The CDR3 DNA follows: TGTGCCATCAGTGAGTCCAGGCGTCCCACCTTGAACACTGAAGCTTTCTTT. Its translation is CAISESRRPTLNTEAFF.

The V gene is TRBV10-2, the J gene TRBJ1-1; D unresolved. This CDR3 region has 13 residues. Germline lookup yields CDR1 WSHSY and CDR2 SAAADI. Trimming pared 6 bases from V and 5 bases from J, leaving 13 bases between. CDR3 sequence (DNA): TGCGCCAGCAGGACCGTCGGGGAGACTGAAGCTTTCTTT. This translates into CASRTVGETEAFF.

The chain links TRBV7-9 to TRBJ1-3; a weak D match, TRBD1 (5 bases). Trimming took 1 base from V and 3 from J, leaving 10 bases between them. This CDR3 has 15 amino acids. Germline values: CDR1 SEHNR, CDR2 FQNEAQ (reference sequence). The CDR3 loop is CASSLVGEIGNTIYF. In DNA form, the CDR3 reads TGTGCCAGCAGCTTAGTAGGGGAAATTGGAAACACCATATATTTT.

The gene calls are TRBV15 and TRBJ2-7; TRBD2 matches 11 bases. CDR3 length: 16 amino acids. Per the germline V gene, CDR1 is LNHNV and CDR2 is YYDKDF (reference sequence). J lost 1 base, V lost 3 bases, and 5 bases had no gene match. CDR3 coding DNA: TGTGCCACCAGCAGTGGACTAGCGGGCAAATCCTACGAGCAGTACTTC. Its translation: CATSSGLAGKSYEQYF.

V gene TRBV30 combines with J gene TRBJ1-1; 8 nucleotides align to TRBD1. The CDR3 length is 13 residues. Germline values: CDR1 GTSNPN, CDR2 SVGIG (reference sequence). The V segment lost 1 base and the J segment 3 bases; nucleotides outside the gene matches: 1. In DNA form, the CDR3 reads TGTGCCTGGAGTGGACAGGGGCACACTGAAGCTTTCTTT. Encoded protein: CAWSGQGHTEAFF. The whole variable domain, filled in from reference TRBV30 and TRBJ1-1, reads SQTIHQWPATLVQPVGSPLSLECTVEGTSNPNLYWYRQAAGRGLQLLFYSVGIGQISSEVPQNLSASRPQDRQFILSSKKLLLSDSGFYLCAWSGQGHTEAFFGQGTRLTVV.